Listed below are T cell receptor beta chains from one sample, sequenced in a study of blood T cell repertoires in COVID-19. Assay used: immunoSEQ multiplex PCR; TCRdb lists only in-frame clones, some missing. Counted here are over 350,000 clones, 70% to 90% occurring once; the ten biggest clones make up roughly 1.9%. The sequencing input was PBMCs or T cells enriched from blood (not recorded which). These receptors were collected from a woman aged 18-35 years with acute COVID-19. Each CDR3 is given with its conserved first and last residue. Each record gives: D gene, J gene, clone size, V gene, CDR3 protein, CDR3 DNA. D genes are given only for firm matches. Not every row has a clone size; where given, it reads once, few, many or a size class.

NA	TRBJ1-1	NA	TRBV7-6	CASSFSRETEAFF	TGTGCCAGCAGCTTCTCGAGGGAGACGGAAGCTTTCTTT
NA	TRBJ1-5	NA	TRBV2	CASSWQGSGQPQHF	TGTGCCAGCAGCTGGCAGGGGTCTGGTCAGCCCCAGCATTTT
TRBD2	TRBJ2-2	few	TRBV5-5	CASSRLAGADGELFF	TGTGCCAGCAGCCGACTAGCGGGAGCTGACGGGGAGCTGTTTTTT
NA	TRBJ1-3	NA	TRBV5-1	CASSLQFASGNTIYF	TGCGCCAGCAGCCTACAGTTCGCCTCTGGAAACACCATATATTTT
NA	TRBJ2-4	NA	TRBV27	CASRIGGRGNIQYF	TGTGCCAGCAGGATCGGGGGTCGGGGAAACATTCAGTACTTC
NA	TRBJ1-1	NA	TRBV4-2	CASSQEESGTEAFF	TGTGCCAGCAGCCAAGAAGAGTCGGGGACTGAAGCTTTCTTT
TRBD2	TRBJ2-7	NA	TRBV5-4	CASRSGTSYEQYF	TGTGCCAGCAGGAGCGGGACCTCCTACGAGCAGTACTTC
TRBD2	TRBJ2-3	NA	TRBV4-1	CASSQERGGADTQYF	TGCGCCAGCAGCCAAGAGCGGGGGGGCGCAGATACGCAGTATTTT
TRBD1	TRBJ1-6	NA	TRBV4-3	CASSQAPGGSRSPLHF	TGCGCCAGCAGCCAGGCCCCAGGGGGCAGTCGTTCACCCCTCCACTTT
TRBD1	TRBJ1-5	NA	TRBV27	CASSPGTGGNQPQHF	TGTGCCAGCAGTCCCGGGACAGGGGGCAATCAGCCCCAGCATTTT
NA	TRBJ1-5	NA	TRBV7-8	CASSLTPGRSNQPQHF	TGTGCCAGCAGCCTTACCCCGGGGAGGTCGAATCAGCCCCAGCATTTT
TRBD2	TRBJ2-2	NA	TRBV9	CASSEGGSGELFF	TGTGCCAGCAGCGAGGGAGGGAGTGGGGAGCTGTTTTTT
NA	TRBJ2-1	NA	TRBV27	CASRPAGTGNEQFF	TGTGCCAGCAGACCTGCGGGGACGGGCAATGAGCAGTTCTTC
TRBD1	TRBJ1-2	few	TRBV5-4	CASSQYRGPTYGYTF	TGTGCCAGCAGCCAATACAGGGGCCCCACCTATGGCTACACCTTC
TRBD1	TRBJ1-5	NA	TRBV28	CASSFWQGATSNQPQHF	TGTGCCAGCAGTTTTTGGCAGGGGGCTACTAGCAATCAGCCCCAGCATTTT
TRBD2	TRBJ2-7	NA	TRBV5-1	CASSEWTSGSYEQYF	TGCGCCAGCAGCGAATGGACTAGCGGGAGCTACGAGCAGTACTTC
NA	TRBJ2-1	few	TRBV19	CASLRIGGNEQFF	TGTGCCAGTCTTAGAATCGGGGGCAATGAGCAGTTCTTC
NA	TRBJ1-2	NA	TRBV12-3/TRBV12-4	CASSPVSSIGYTF	TGTGCCAGCAGTCCCGTGTCGAGTATTGGCTACACCTTC
NA	TRBJ1-2	NA	TRBV7-9	CASSLAERRDGYTF	TGTGCCAGCAGCTTAGCCGAAAGGAGGGATGGCTACACCTTC
TRBD1	TRBJ2-6	NA	TRBV25-1	CASSDSRTGSGANVLTF	TGTGCCAGCAGTGACTCACGGACAGGGTCTGGGGCCAACGTCCTGACTTTC
NA	TRBJ1-5	NA	TRBV20-1	CSASPTQGLASNQPQHF	TGCAGTGCTAGTCCGACGCAGGGGCTCGCTAGCAATCAGCCCCAGCATTTT
TRBD1	TRBJ2-7	NA	TRBV9	CASSPRDREYEQYF	TGTGCCAGCAGCCCAAGGGACAGGGAATACGAGCAGTACTTC
TRBD1	TRBJ2-1	NA	TRBV19	CATSEKLRQGSFF	TGTGCCACCAGCGAAAAACTCCGACAGGGTTCGTTCTTC
NA	TRBJ2-7	few	TRBV28	CASRMTASYEQYF	TGTGCCAGCAGAATGACAGCCTCCTACGAGCAGTACTTC
NA	TRBJ2-7	NA	TRBV5-6	CASSRTPPYEQYF	TGTGCCAGCAGCAGGACACCTCCCTACGAGCAGTACTTC
NA	TRBJ2-2	NA	TRBV7-2	CASSPVGSTGELFF	TGTGCCAGCAGCCCCGTGGGGAGCACCGGGGAGCTGTTTTTT
TRBD1	TRBJ1-6	once	TRBV4-2	CASSQADRADNSPLHF	TGTGCCAGCAGCCAAGCCGACAGGGCAGATAATTCACCCCTCCACTTT
TRBD1	TRBJ1-5	NA	TRBV6-5	CASSRRQGRQPQHF	TGTGCCAGCAGTCGAAGACAGGGTCGTCAGCCCCAGCATTTT
TRBD2	TRBJ2-3	NA	TRBV19	CASSMIAGLTDTQYF	TGTGCCAGTAGTATGATAGCGGGACTCACAGATACGCAGTATTTT
NA	TRBJ2-7	NA	TRBV30	CAWSVGGDSYEQYF	TGTGCCTGGAGTGTAGGAGGGGATTCCTACGAGCAGTACTTC
TRBD2	TRBJ2-5	NA	TRBV10-3	CAISGGIQSDQETQYF	TGTGCCATCAGCGGGGGGATACAATCAGATCAAGAGACCCAGTACTTC
NA	TRBJ1-2	NA	TRBV28	CASSLRGAYGYTF	TGTGCCAGCAGTTTACGCGGGGCCTATGGCTACACCTTC
TRBD2	TRBJ2-7	NA	TRBV27	CAISPSGGSVGYEQYF	TGTGCCATCAGTCCCTCGGGGGGGAGTGTTGGGTACGAGCAGTACTTC
NA	TRBJ1-4	NA	TRBV5-1	CASSFTAESEKLFF	TGCGCCAGCAGCTTTACAGCAGAATCCGAAAAACTGTTTTTT
TRBD1	TRBJ1-4	NA	TRBV3-1/TRBV3-2	CASSQEKGQSPFSEKLFF	TGTGCCAGCAGCCAAGAAAAGGGACAGAGCCCCTTTAGCGAAAAACTGTTTTTT
NA	TRBJ2-2	NA	TRBV9	CASSDRANTGELFF	TGTGCCAGCAGCGACAGGGCGAACACCGGGGAGCTGTTTTTT
NA	TRBJ1-1	NA	TRBV12-5	CASGRTMNTEAFF	TGTGCTAGTGGGAGGACAATGAACACTGAAGCTTTCTTT
TRBD1	TRBJ2-7	NA	TRBV5-6	CASSTSTGGNYEQYF	TGTGCCAGCAGCACATCGACAGGGGGCAACTACGAGCAGTACTTC
NA	TRBJ2-7	NA	TRBV6-5	CASYLPQGGVYEQYF	TGTGCCAGCTACCTACCCCAGGGGGGAGTTTACGAGCAGTACTTC
TRBD1	TRBJ1-2	NA	TRBV6-1	CASSEGRDSYGYTF	TGTGCCAGCAGTGAAGGCCGGGACAGCTATGGCTACACCTTC
NA	TRBJ2-5	NA	TRBV11-2	CASSPQTRGARETQYF	TGTGCCAGCAGCCCACAAACCCGGGGGGCCCGGGAGACCCAGTACTTC
TRBD2	TRBJ2-1	NA	TRBV4-1	CASSQVTSGRDRRVF	TGCGCCAGCAGCCAAGTCACTAGCGGGAGAGATAGGAGGGTCTTC
NA	TRBJ2-3	once	TRBV6-5	CASTHSFTGDTQYF	TGTGCCAGCACTCACAGCTTTACGGGGGATACGCAGTATTTT